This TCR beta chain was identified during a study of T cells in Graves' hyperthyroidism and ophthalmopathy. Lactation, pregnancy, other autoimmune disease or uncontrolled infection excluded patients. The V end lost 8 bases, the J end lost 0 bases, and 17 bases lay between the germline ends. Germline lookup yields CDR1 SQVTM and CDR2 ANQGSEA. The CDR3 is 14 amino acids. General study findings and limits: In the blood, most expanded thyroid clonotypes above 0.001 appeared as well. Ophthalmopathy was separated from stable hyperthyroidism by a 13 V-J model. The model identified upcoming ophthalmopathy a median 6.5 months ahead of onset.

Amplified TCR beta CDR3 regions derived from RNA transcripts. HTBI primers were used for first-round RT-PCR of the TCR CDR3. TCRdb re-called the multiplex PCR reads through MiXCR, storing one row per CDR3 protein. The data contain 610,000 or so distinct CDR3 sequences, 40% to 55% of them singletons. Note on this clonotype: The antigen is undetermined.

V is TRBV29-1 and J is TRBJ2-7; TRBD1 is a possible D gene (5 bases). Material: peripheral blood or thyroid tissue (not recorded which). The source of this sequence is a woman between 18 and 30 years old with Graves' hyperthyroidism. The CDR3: CSSTRSGFSYEQYF. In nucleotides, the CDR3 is TGCAGCTCCACTCGTTCAGGGTTCTCCTACGAGCAGTACTTC.